This T cell receptor beta chain was identified in a study of CD8+ T cells in alopecia areata. Turning to the study itself: Tofacitinib administration persisted for 6 to 18 months, succeeded by 6 months off drug. Study-level points and caveats: It was lesional scalp, especially alopecia totalis/universalis, that showed higher clonality than normal scalp. In scalp and blood during tofacitinib, many expanded lesional clones persisted.

About this clone: Antigen: not known.

This CDR3 spans 16 amino acids. V was pared by 5 bases and J by 6 bases, with 17 bases between. The germline gives CDR1 SEHNR, CDR2 FQNEAQ (reference sequence). Treatment: oral pan-JAK inhibitor, 5-10 mg twice daily. Investigators isolated RNA and reverse transcribed it into cDNA to act as the sequencing template. The method was immunoSEQ multiplex PCR; TCRdb's version includes in-frame clones alone and lacks a portion of them. Counted here are hundreds of thousands of clones, 58% occurring once; the ten biggest clones make up under 2%. The sequencing used CD4+ T cells sorted from blood, collected at week 24, from a patient treated with tofacitinib. The chain joins TRBV7-9 to TRBJ1-6; D gene ambiguous. The sequence derives from a human donor with alopecia areata. The CDR3 nucleotides read TGTGCCAGCAGCCCCGGAGAGGGAGGTGGTAATTCACCCCTCCACTTT. Translating gives CASSPGEGGGNSPLHF.